The 20 T cell receptor beta chains given below trace back to one sample, sequenced in a study of blood T cells in healthy people across ages. Sample-barcoded 5' priming and a J-beta primer mix drove a second PCR of about 6 to 12 cycles. Each CDR3 protein is one row after TCRdb ran MiXCR on the 5' RACE reads. The sample has around 900,000 distinct CDR3 sequences, 51% seen once. Sequencing input: blood. Receptor source: a woman in her sixties in good health.

The chain links TRBV5-1 to TRBJ1-4; 9 bases align to TRBD1. This CDR3 contains 14 residues. In germline, CDR1 is SGHRS, CDR2 YFSETQ. Trimming at V came to 4 bases and at J to 10 bases, leaving 8 bases not matched to a gene. The CDR3 loop is CASSIGTGSAKLFF. In nucleotides, the CDR3 is TGCGCCAGCAGCATCGGGACAGGGTCTGCAAAACTGTTTTTT.

The gene calls are TRBV9 and TRBJ1-2; TRBD1 aligns across 7 bases. The CDR3 contains 14 residues. V lost 0 bases to trimming and J lost 7 bases; unmatched junction nucleotides: 6. Germline assignment: CDR1 SGDLS and CDR2 YYNGEE. The CDR3 sequence is CASSVGAGGGGYTF. DNA for the CDR3: TGTGCCAGCAGCGTAGGTGCAGGGGGAGGTGGCTACACCTTC.

This chain uses TRBV5-6 with TRBJ1-2; no firm D call. The germline gives CDR1 SGHDT, CDR2 YYEEEE. V lost 3 bases, J lost 4 bases, and 10 bases lay in between. This CDR3 contains 13 residues. The CDR3 region has the DNA TGTGCCAGCAGCTCGGGCCAGATCTATGGCTACACCTTC. It yields the protein CASSSGQIYGYTF.

This clonotype appeared a few times. The chain uses TRBV28 and TRBJ2-3; D unclear. Trimming left V 5 bases short and J 7 bases short, with 7 bases between. The CDR3 has 11 amino acids. Looked up from germline, CDR1 is MDHEN and CDR2 is SYDVKM. In nucleotides, the CDR3 is TGTGCCAGCAGTCCCAGTTATACGCAGTATTTT. Amino acids: CASSPSYTQYF.

The rearrangement uses TRBV29-1 and TRBJ2-3, with a tentative D call TRBD1 (6 bases). Trimming shortened V by 1 base and J by 5 bases, and 22 bases separated the two germline ends. Germline V gives CDR1 SQVTM, CDR2 ANQGSEA. CDR3 length: 17 amino acids. The DNA for the CDR3 is TGCAGCGTTGAAGGTTCTCCGGGGACATGGTCCCAAGATACGCAGTATTTT. Amino acids: CSVEGSPGTWSQDTQYF.

This chain uses TRBV20-1 with TRBJ2-3, with a weak D call TRBD1 (5 bases). Germline CDR1 DFQATT, CDR2 SNEGSKA (reference sequence). This CDR3 region has 13 residues. Trimming removed 3 bases from V and 5 bases from J, with 12 bases in between. Here the CDR3 reads CSASSLGLDTQYF. Here the CDR3 DNA reads TGCAGTGCTAGTTCCCTGGGGCTAGATACGCAGTATTTT.

V is TRBV29-1 and J is TRBJ2-1, with 11 bases fitting TRBD1. CDR1 and CDR2 from the germline V gene are SQVTM and ANQGSEA. The ends lost 5 bases at V and 4 bases at J; junction bases unmatched: 13. This CDR3 is 17 amino acids long. This CDR3 reads CSVMGQGGTSGYNEQFF. The CDR3 DNA follows: TGCAGCGTTATGGGACAGGGGGGAACTAGCGGATACAATGAGCAGTTCTTC.

V gene TRBV20-1 combines with J gene TRBJ2-5; 9 bases match TRBD2. The V gene end was trimmed by 3 bases and the J gene end by 1 base; junction bases not matched to a gene: 9. In germline, CDR1 is DFQATT, CDR2 SNEGSKA (reference sequence). This CDR3 comprises 16 residues. The CDR3 spells CSASRAGGRAQETQYF. CDR3 DNA sequence: TGCAGTGCTAGTCGAGCCGGCGGGAGGGCCCAAGAGACCCAGTACTTC.

The CDR3 DNA is TGTGCCAGCAGCCCTACTTATGGACTGGATAACTATGGCTACACCTTC. Protein product: CASSPTYGLDNYGYTF. The chain combines TRBV7-8 with TRBJ1-2; D gene unclear. The CDR3 has 16 residues. Germline-derived CDR1 and CDR2 are SGHVS and FQNEAQ. Trimming pared 5 bases from V and 1 base from J, leaving 17 bases between. Full variable domain (remainder filled in from reference TRBV7-8 and TRBJ1-2): GAGVSQSPRYKVAKRGQDVALRCDPISGHVSLFWYQQALGQGPEFLTYFQNEAQLDKSGLPSDRFFAERPEGSVSTLKIQRTQQEDSAVYLCASSPTYGLDNYGYTFGSGTRLTVV.

The rearrangement links TRBV10-3 to TRBJ1-1; no clear D gene. The CDR3 is 15 residues long. V was trimmed by 0 bases and J by 3 bases, leaving 11 bases between them. Looked up from germline, CDR1 is ENHRY and CDR2 is SYGVKD. The CDR3 protein is CAISESSIGDTEAFF. The CDR3 DNA follows: TGTGCCATCAGTGAGTCGTCTATTGGGGACACTGAAGCTTTCTTT.

This rearrangement joins TRBV27 to TRBJ2-1, with no clear D. Germline V lookup: CDR1 MNHEY, CDR2 SMNVEV (reference sequence). This CDR3 has 14 amino acids. With 7 bases removed from V and 6 bases from J, the gap between germline ends came to 16 bases. This CDR3 is CASNLGGPRNEQFF. Written as DNA, the CDR3 is TGTGCCAGCAACCTCGGTGGCCCCCGCAATGAGCAGTTCTTC.

This clonotype has more than one count but fewer than ten. The chain carries TRBV20-1 and TRBJ2-1; D is unclear. Germline V gene data show CDR1 as DFQATT and CDR2 as SNEGSKA (reference sequence). With 0 bases removed from V and 5 bases from J, the gap between germline ends came to 11 bases. The CDR3 is 14 amino acids. The CDR3, as DNA: TGCAGTGCTAGAGATCAACAGAACGACAATGAGCAGTTCTTC. Protein sequence: CSARDQQNDNEQFF.

As concerns this clonotype: One end of the junction is discordant with germline, which a read error may explain. The chain employs TRBV3-1 and TRBJ1-4; D is ambiguous. The V gene's germline CDR1 is LGHDT and CDR2 YNNKEL (reference sequence). The CDR3 covers 12 residues. The CDR3 region is CASSQVNGKLFF. For the CDR3, the DNA is TGTGCCAGCAGCCAAGTGAATGGAAAACTGTTTTTT.

The genes are TRBV10-3 and TRBJ2-7; D uncertain. The CDR3 extends over 13 amino acids. Germline values: CDR1 ENHRY, CDR2 SYGVKD. Trimming removed 4 bases from V and 0 bases from J, with 7 bases in between. The CDR3 spells CAISVSSSYEQYF. Here the CDR3 DNA reads TGTGCCATCAGTGTCAGCAGCTCCTACGAGCAGTACTTC.

Notes on this clonotype: One end of the junction is discordant with germline, which a read error may explain. This rearrangement joins TRBV20-1 to TRBJ1-1; possible D gene TRBD1, 5 bases. The CDR3 has 14 residues. Germline values: CDR1 DFQATT, CDR2 SNEGSKA (reference sequence). The CDR3: CSARDRSGNTEAFF. CDR3 in DNA: TGCAGTGCTAGAGATCGGTCAGGGAACACTGAGGCTTTCTTT.

This chain joins TRBV7-2 and TRBJ2-7; 11 bases map to TRBD2. This CDR3 comprises 15 residues. Germline assignment: CDR1 SGHTA and CDR2 FQGNSA. J was trimmed by 3 bases and V by 4 bases; bases with no gene match: 5. In DNA form, the CDR3 reads TGTGCCAGCAGCTCCTTTAGCGGGAGGGACTACGAGCAGTACTTC. This encodes CASSSFSGRDYEQYF.

The chain joins TRBV15 to TRBJ2-5, with 7 bases that match TRBD1. The J call may not be correct, given that the DNA end is closer to TRBJ2-7. The CDR3 has 16 amino acids. Germline values: CDR1 LNHNV, CDR2 YYDKDF (reference sequence). The CDR3 region has the DNA TGTGCCACCAGCAGGGACCGAGCAGGGGGTATGTCCGAGCAGTACTTC. Protein product: CATSRDRAGGMSEQYF.

This clonotype has a single count. The chain employs TRBV21-1 and TRBJ1-2. TRBV21-1 counts as a pseudogene. The CDR3 totals 11 residues. The CDR3 DNA follows: TGTGCCATTAGGCGGGGATATGGCTACACCTTC. This encodes CAIRRGYGYTF.

The chain combines TRBV7-9 with TRBJ2-3, with D uncertain. V shed 3 bases and J shed 4 bases, with 14 bases lying between them. The length of the CDR3 is 15 residues. Germline V gene data show CDR1 as SEHNR and CDR2 as FQNEAQ (reference sequence). This chain's CDR3 is CASSFQGQIADTQYF. The CDR3 DNA is TGTGCCAGCAGCTTTCAAGGGCAAATTGCAGATACGCAGTATTTT.

J is TRBJ2-5 and V is TRBV4-1; D possibly corresponds to TRBD2 (5 bases). Matching the DNA end better, TRBJ2-7 makes the J call doubtful. The CDR3 runs 15 residues. Germline CDR1 and CDR2: MGHRA and YSYEKL. The CDR3 sequence is CASSQVLGRGTEQYF. For the CDR3, the DNA is TGCGCCAGCAGCCAAGTCCTAGGACGGGGAACCGAGCAGTACTTC.